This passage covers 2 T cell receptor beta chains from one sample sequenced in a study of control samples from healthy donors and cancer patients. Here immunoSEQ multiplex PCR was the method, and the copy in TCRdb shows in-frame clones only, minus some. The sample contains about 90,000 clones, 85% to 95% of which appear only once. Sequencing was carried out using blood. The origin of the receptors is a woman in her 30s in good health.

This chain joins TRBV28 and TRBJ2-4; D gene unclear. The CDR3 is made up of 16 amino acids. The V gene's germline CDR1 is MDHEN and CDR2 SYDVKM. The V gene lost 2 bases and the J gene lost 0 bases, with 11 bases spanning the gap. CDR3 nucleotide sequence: TGTGCCAGCAGTTTACGGCGGCAAGGAGCCAAAAACATTCAGTACTTC. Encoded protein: CASSLRRQGAKNIQYF.

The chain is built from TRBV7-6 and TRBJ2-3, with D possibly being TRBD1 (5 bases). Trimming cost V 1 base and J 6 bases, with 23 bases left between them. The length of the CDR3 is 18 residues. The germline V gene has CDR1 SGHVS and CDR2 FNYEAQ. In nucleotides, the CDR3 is TGTGCCAGCAGCTTAGGAAGGTTTAGCAGGGCCGGTGGGGATACGCAGTATTTT. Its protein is CASSLGRFSRAGGDTQYF.